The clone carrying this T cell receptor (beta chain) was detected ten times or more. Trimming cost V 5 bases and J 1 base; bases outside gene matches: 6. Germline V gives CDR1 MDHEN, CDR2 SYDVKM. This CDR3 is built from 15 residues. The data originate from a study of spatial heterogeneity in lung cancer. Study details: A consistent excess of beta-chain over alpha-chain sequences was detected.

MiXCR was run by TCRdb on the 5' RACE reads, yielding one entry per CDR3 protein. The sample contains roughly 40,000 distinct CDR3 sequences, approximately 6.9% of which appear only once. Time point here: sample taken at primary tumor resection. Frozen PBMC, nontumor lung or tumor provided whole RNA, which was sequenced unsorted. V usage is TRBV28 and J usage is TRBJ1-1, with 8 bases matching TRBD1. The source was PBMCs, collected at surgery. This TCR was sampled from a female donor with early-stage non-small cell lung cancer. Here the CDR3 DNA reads TGTGCCAGCAGTGATGACAGGGGTACGAACACTGAAGCTTTCTTT. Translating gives CASSDDRGTNTEAFF.